Listed here is a single T cell receptor beta chain. The sample belongs to a study of control samples from healthy donors and cancer patients. The V and J ends lost 8 bases and 7 bases respectively, with 18 bases between them. This CDR3 has 14 residues. The germline CDR1 and CDR2 sequences are MNHEY and SMNVEV (reference sequence). Here immunoSEQ multiplex PCR was the method, and the copy in TCRdb shows in-frame clones only, minus some. This table holds tens of thousands of clones, about 93% found once. V usage is TRBV27 and J usage is TRBJ2-1, with D tentatively TRBD2 (6 bases). The TCR comes from a man between 25 and 39 years old in good health. The sequencing sample was made of blood. CDR3 region: CASGGRIGGNEQFF. Written as DNA, the CDR3 is TGTGCCAGCGGCGGCCGAATAGGAGGGAATGAGCAGTTCTTC.